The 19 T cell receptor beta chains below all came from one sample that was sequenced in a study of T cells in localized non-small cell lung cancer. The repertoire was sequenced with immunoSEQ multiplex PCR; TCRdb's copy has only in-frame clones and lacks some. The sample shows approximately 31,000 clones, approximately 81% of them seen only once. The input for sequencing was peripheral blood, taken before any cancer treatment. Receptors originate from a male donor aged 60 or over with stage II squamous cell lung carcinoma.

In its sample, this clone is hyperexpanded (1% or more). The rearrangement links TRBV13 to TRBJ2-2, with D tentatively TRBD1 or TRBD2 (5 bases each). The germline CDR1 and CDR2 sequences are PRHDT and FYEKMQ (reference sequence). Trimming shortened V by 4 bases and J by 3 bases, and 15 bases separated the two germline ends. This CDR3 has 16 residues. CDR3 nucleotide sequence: TGTGCCAGCAGCTCTACAGGACTTAGGGACACCGGGGAGCTGTTTTTT. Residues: CASSSTGLRDTGELFF.

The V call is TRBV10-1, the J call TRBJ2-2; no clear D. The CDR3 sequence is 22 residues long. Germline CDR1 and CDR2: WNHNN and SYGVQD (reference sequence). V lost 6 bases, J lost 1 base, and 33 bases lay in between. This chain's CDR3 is CASRLTPTDRNRTTKNTGELFF. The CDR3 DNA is TGCGCCAGCAGGCTGACCCCGACGGATAGGAATCGAACAACTAAGAACACCGGGGAGCTGTTTTTT.

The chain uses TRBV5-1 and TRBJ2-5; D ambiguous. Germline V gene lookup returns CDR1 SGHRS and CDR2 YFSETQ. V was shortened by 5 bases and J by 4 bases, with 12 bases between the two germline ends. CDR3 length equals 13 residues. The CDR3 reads CASRVRLGETQYF. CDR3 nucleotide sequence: TGCGCCAGCAGGGTTCGTTTAGGAGAGACCCAGTACTTC.

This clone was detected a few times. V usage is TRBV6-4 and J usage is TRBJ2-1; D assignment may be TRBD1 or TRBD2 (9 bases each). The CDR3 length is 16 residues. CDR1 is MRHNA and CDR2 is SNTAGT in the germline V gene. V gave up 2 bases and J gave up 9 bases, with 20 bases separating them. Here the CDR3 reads CASSDLRQGGLAEQFF. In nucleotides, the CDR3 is TGTGCCAGCAGTGACCTGAGACAGGGGGGACTAGCTGAGCAGTTCTTC.

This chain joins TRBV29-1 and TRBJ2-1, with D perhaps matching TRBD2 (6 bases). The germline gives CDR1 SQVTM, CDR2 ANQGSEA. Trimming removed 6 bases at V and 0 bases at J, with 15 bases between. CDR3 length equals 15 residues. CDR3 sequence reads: CSVGRATASYNEQFF. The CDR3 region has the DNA TGCAGCGTCGGGAGAGCGACAGCCTCCTACAATGAGCAGTTCTTC.

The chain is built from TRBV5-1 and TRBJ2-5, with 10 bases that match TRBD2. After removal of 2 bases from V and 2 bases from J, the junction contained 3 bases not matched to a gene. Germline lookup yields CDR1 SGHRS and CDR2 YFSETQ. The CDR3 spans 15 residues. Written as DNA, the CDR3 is TGCGCCAGCAGCTTTGGACTAGCGGTACAAGAGACCCAGTACTTC. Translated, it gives CASSFGLAVQETQYF. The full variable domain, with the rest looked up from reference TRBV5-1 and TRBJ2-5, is KAGVTQTPRYLIKTRGQQVTLSCSPISGHRSVSWYQQTPGQGLQFLFEYFSETQRNKGNFPGRFSGRQFSNSRSEMNVSTLELGDSALYLCASSFGLAVQETQYFGPGTRLLVL.

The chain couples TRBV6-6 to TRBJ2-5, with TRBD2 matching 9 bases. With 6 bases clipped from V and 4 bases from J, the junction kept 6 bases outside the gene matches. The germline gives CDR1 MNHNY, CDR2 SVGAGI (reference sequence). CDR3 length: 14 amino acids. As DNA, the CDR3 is TGTGCCAGCAGACGGACTAGCGATTTAGAGACCCAGTACTTC. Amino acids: CASRRTSDLETQYF.

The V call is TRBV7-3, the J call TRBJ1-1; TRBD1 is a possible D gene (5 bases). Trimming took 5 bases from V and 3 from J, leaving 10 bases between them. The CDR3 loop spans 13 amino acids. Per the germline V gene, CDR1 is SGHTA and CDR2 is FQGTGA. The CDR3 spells CASSRGGDTEAFF. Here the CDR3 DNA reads TGTGCCAGCAGCAGGGGAGGTGACACTGAAGCTTTCTTT.

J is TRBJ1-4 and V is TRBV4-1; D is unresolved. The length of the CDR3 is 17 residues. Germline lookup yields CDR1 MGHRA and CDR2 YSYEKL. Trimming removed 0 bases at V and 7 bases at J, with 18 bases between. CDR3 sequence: CASSQDDLGSLIEKLFF. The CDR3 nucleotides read TGCGCCAGCAGCCAAGATGATTTGGGGAGTTTGATTGAAAAACTGTTTTTT.

The CDR3 protein is CASSALLLASSYNEQFF. CDR3 bases: TGTGCCAGCAGCGCCCTATTACTAGCGTCGTCCTACAATGAGCAGTTCTTC. V and J are TRBV11-3 and TRBJ2-1; TRBD2 matches at 7 bases. The CDR3 loop spans 17 amino acids. Germline V gene data show CDR1 as SGHNT and CDR2 as YENEEA. V shed 5 bases and J 1 base; nucleotides not matched to a gene: 11.

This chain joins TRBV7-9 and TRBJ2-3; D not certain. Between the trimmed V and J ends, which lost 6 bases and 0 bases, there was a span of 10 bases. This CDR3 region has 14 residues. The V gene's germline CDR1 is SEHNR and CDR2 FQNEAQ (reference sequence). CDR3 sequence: CASRGYKSTDTQYF. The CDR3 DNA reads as TGTGCCAGCAGGGGGTACAAGAGCACAGATACGCAGTATTTT.

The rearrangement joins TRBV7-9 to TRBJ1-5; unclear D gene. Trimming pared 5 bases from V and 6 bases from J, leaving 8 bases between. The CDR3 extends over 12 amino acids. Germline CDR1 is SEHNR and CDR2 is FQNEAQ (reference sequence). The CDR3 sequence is CASSPILQPQHF. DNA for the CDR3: TGTGCCAGCAGCCCCATACTTCAGCCCCAGCATTTT. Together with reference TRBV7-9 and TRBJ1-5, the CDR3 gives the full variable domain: DTGVSQNPRHKITKRGQNVTFRCDPISEHNRLYWYRQTLGQGPEFLTYFQNEAQLEKSRLLSDRFSAERPKGSFSTLEIQRTEQGDSAMYLCASSPILQPQHFGDGTRLSIL.

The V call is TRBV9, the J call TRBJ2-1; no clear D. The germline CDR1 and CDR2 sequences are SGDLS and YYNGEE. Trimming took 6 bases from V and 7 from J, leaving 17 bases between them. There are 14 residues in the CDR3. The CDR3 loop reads CASTRQVGQNEQFF. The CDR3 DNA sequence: TGTGCCAGCACGAGGCAAGTAGGGCAAAATGAGCAGTTCTTC.

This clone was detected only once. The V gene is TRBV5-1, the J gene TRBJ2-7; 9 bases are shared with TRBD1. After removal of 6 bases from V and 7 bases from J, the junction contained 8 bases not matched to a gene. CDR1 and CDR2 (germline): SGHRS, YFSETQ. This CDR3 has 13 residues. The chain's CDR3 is CASNTGGVGEQYF. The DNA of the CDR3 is TGCGCCAGCAACACAGGGGGCGTAGGAGAGCAGTACTTC.

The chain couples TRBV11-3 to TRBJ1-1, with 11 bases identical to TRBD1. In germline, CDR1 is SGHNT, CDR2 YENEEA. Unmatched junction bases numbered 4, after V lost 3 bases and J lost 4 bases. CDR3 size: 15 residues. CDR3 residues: CASSLGTGGVTEAFF. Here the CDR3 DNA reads TGTGCCAGCAGCTTGGGGACAGGGGGGGTCACTGAAGCTTTCTTT. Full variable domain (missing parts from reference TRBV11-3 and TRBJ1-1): EAGVVQSPRYKIIEKKQPVAFWCNPISGHNTLYWYLQNLGQGPELLIRYENEEAVDDSQLPKDRFSAERLKGVDSTLKIQPAELGDSAVYLCASSLGTGGVTEAFFGQGTRLTVV.

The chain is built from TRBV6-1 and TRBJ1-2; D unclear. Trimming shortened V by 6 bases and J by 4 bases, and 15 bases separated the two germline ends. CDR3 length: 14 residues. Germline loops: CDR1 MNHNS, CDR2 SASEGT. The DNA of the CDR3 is TGTGCCAGCAGGGACCTGGGTCGAGTCTATGGCTACACCTTC. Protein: CASRDLGRVYGYTF.

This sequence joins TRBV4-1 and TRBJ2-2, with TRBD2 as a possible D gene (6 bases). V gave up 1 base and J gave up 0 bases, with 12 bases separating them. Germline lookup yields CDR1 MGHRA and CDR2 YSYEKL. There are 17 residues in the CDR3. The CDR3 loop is CASSQAGSGANTGELFF. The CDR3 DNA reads TGCGCCAGCAGCCAAGCCGGGTCGGGAGCGAACACCGGGGAGCTGTTTTTT.

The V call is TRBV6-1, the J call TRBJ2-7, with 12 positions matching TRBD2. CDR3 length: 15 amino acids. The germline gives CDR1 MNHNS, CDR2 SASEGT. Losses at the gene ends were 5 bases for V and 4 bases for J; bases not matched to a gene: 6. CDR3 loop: CASSIRTSGDYEQYF. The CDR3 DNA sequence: TGTGCCAGCAGTATACGGACTAGCGGGGATTACGAGCAGTACTTC.

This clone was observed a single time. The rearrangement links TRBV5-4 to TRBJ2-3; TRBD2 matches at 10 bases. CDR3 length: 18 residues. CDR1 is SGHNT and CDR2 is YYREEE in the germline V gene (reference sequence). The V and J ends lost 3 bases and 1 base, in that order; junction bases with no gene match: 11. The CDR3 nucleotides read TGTGCCAGCAGCTCGGGGAGGGCTAGCGGGGGTGGCACAGATACGCAGTATTTT. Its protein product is CASSSGRASGGGTDTQYF.